These 15 T cell receptor beta chains came from one sample sequenced in a study of CD8+CD57+ T cells in acquired aplastic anemia. The template used for profiling TCR beta VDJ and CDR3 was genomic DNA. TCRdb re-derived calls from the reads in MiXCR, one entry per CDR3 protein. The sample lists around 170,000 distinct CDR3 sequences; just under 65% were seen once. The sample consisted of sorted CD4+, CD8+, or CD8+CD57+ T cells (not recorded which) from PBMCs. All receptors derive from a human donor in good health.

This clonotype has just a few counts. This chain joins TRBV19 and TRBJ1-6, with D possibly matching TRBD1 (5 bases). V was cut by 4 bases and J by 7 bases, with 8 bases left in between. CDR1 and CDR2 from the germline V gene are LNHDA and SQIVND (reference sequence). This CDR3 spans 13 amino acids. The CDR3 coding sequence is TGTGCCAGTAGTAGCGGGGGGAATTCACCCCTCCACTTT. Its translation is CASSSGGNSPLHF.

The chain joins TRBV7-8 to TRBJ2-7, with D perhaps matching TRBD2 (6 bases). V gave up 5 bases and J gave up 0 bases, with 20 bases separating them. Germline V gene data show CDR1 as SGHVS and CDR2 as FQNEAQ. The CDR3 loop spans 17 amino acids. CDR3 bases: TGTGCCAGCAGCCCAGGCGGGATTGGACTCAACTCCTACGAGCAGTACTTC. Protein sequence: CASSPGGIGLNSYEQYF.

This clonotype turned up a few times. CDR3 sequence (DNA): TGTGCCACCAGTGATTTTGGGGAAGAGACCCAGTACTTC. Translation: CATSDFGEETQYF. The chain couples TRBV24-1 to TRBJ2-5, with unresolved D. Germline V gene data show CDR1 as KGHDR and CDR2 as SFDVKD. There are 13 residues in the CDR3. V dropped 1 base and J dropped 3 bases, with 5 bases sitting between them.

The V and J genes are TRBV20-1 and TRBJ2-3; 7 bases agree with TRBD2. J gave up 3 bases and V 3 bases, and 3 bases lay outside the gene matches. Germline V CDR1 and CDR2: DFQATT, SNEGSKA (reference sequence). The CDR3 loop spans 13 amino acids. CDR3 sequence: CSARWRETDTQYF. The CDR3 DNA is TGCAGTGCTAGGTGGCGGGAGACAGATACGCAGTATTTT.

This sequence joins TRBV12-3 or TRBV12-4 and TRBJ1-4, with D unresolved. The CDR3 extends over 12 amino acids. Trimming shortened V by 3 bases and J by 5 bases, and 4 bases separated the two germline ends. CDR3 residues: CASSFANEKLFF. CDR3 bases: TGTGCCAGCAGTTTCGCGAATGAAAAACTGTTTTTT.

The chain recombines TRBV20-1 with TRBJ2-7, with D perhaps being TRBD1 or TRBD2 (5 bases each). This CDR3 is 13 amino acids long. Trimming removed 5 bases from V and 7 bases from J, with 18 bases in between. CDR1 and CDR2 (germline): DFQATT, SNEGSKA (reference sequence). In nucleotides, the CDR3 is TGCAGTGCTTGGAAGCAGGGACCCGGGGAGCAGTACTTC. Its translation: CSAWKQGPGEQYF.

The rearrangement uses TRBV6-5 and TRBJ2-7, with D perhaps being TRBD1 or TRBD2 (5 bases each). V lost 6 bases to trimming and J lost 0 bases, with 15 bases between them. Germline CDR1 and CDR2: MNHEY and SVGAGI. The CDR3 is made up of 15 amino acids. The CDR3 coding sequence is TGTGCCAGCAGCGGAACCGGGACCCACTCCTACGAGCAGTACTTC. Encoded protein: CASSGTGTHSYEQYF.

There are many counts of this clonotype. The J gene is TRBJ2-3, the V gene TRBV12-3 or TRBV12-4; no clear D gene. V dropped 8 bases and J dropped 3 bases, with 18 bases sitting between them. CDR3 size: 15 residues. In DNA form, the CDR3 reads TGTGCCAGCCTTGGTTCGGGTGGTCGGACAGATACGCAGTATTTT. Translating gives CASLGSGGRTDTQYF.

The chain uses TRBV19 and TRBJ2-1; tentatively, D is TRBD2 (6 bases). The CDR3 runs 13 residues. Trimming left V 5 bases short and J 9 bases short, with 14 bases between. Germline V gives CDR1 LNHDA, CDR2 SQIVND (reference sequence). CDR3 DNA sequence: TGTGCCAGTAGTTCGCGACTAGTTACTGAGCAGTTCTTC. Encoded protein: CASSSRLVTEQFF.

CDR3 bases: TGTGCCAGCAGCTTGGGGGTTACCAGGTACAATGAGCAGTTCTTC. Residues: CASSLGVTRYNEQFF. The chain joins TRBV7-2 to TRBJ2-1, with D tentatively TRBD1 or TRBD2 (5 bases each). Germline V CDR1 and CDR2: SGHTA, FQGNSA. V lost 3 bases and J lost 4, with 13 bases in between. The CDR3 length is 15 residues. The whole variable domain, filled in from reference TRBV7-2 and TRBJ2-1, reads GAGVSQSPSNKVTEKGKDVELRCDPISGHTALYWYRQSLGQGLEFLIYFQGNSAPDKSGLPSDRFSAERTGGSVSTLTIQRTQQEDSAVYLCASSLGVTRYNEQFFGPGTRLTVL.

J is TRBJ2-7 and V is TRBV5-6, with 8 bases that match TRBD2. The length of the CDR3 is 15 residues. V dropped 3 bases and J dropped 2; count of bases not matched to a gene: 7. Germline V gene data show CDR1 as SGHDT and CDR2 as YYEEEE. This chain's CDR3 is CASSYSGRGAYEQYF. The CDR3 DNA sequence: TGTGCCAGCAGCTACAGCGGGAGAGGCGCCTACGAGCAGTACTTC. Supplemented by reference TRBV5-6 and TRBJ2-7, the full variable domain reads DAGVTQSPTHLIKTRGQQVTLRCSPKSGHDTVSWYQQALGQGPQFIFQYYEEEERQRGNFPDRFSGHQFPNYSSELNVNALLLGDSALYLCASSYSGRGAYEQYFGPGTRLTVT.

This chain connects TRBV9 to TRBJ2-1; TRBD2 matches 12 bases. CDR3 size: 14 residues. Germline V lookup: CDR1 SGDLS, CDR2 YYNGEE. Trimming took 4 bases from V and 8 from J; bases not matched to a gene: 4. DNA of the CDR3: TGTGCCAGCAGCCCAAGGACTAGCGGGGATGAGCAGTTCTTC. Translated: CASSPRTSGDEQFF.

The rearrangement links TRBV20-1 to TRBJ2-1; D is perhaps TRBD2 (6 bases). CDR1 is DFQATT and CDR2 is SNEGSKA in the germline V gene (reference sequence). This CDR3 region has 14 residues. Between the trimmed V and J ends, which lost 6 bases and 4 bases, there was a span of 16 bases. CDR3: CSARRGSPYNEQFF. Here the CDR3 DNA reads TGCAGTGCGAGACGGGGGAGTCCGTACAATGAGCAGTTCTTC.

J is TRBJ2-3 and V is TRBV11-2; 7 positions match TRBD2. The length of the CDR3 is 17 residues. Germline V gene data show CDR1 as SGHAT and CDR2 as FQNNGV. Trimming took 3 bases from V and 0 from J; bases not matched to a gene: 9. The CDR3 nucleotides are TGTGCCAGCAGCTTGCAACTCAGCGGGGAAAGCACAGATACGCAGTATTTT. Encoded protein: CASSLQLSGESTDTQYF.

V gene TRBV2 combines with J gene TRBJ2-7; 12 positions agree with TRBD1. Germline V gives CDR1 SNHLY, CDR2 FYNNEI. Trimming removed 9 bases from V and 4 bases from J; junction bases left unmatched: 4. This CDR3 comprises 13 residues. CDR3 DNA sequence: TGTGCCAGTAGGGACAGGGGGCTATACGAGCAGTACTTC. Translation: CASRDRGLYEQYF.